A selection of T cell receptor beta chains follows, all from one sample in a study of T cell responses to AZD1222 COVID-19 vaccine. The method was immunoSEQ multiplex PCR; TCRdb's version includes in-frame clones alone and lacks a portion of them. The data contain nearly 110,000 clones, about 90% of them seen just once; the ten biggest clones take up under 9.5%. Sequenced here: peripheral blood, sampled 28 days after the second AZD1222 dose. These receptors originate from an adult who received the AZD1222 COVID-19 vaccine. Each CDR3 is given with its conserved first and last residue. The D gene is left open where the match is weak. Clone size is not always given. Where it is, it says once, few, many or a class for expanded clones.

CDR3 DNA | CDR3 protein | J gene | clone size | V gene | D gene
TGTGCCAGCAGCGGAACACCGTCGAACACCGGGGAGCTGTTTTTT | CASSGTPSNTGELFF | TRBJ2-2 | NA | TRBV9 | NA
TGTGCCAGCAGCTCGGACAGGGATTTAAGCTCCTACAATGAGCAGTTCTTC | CASSSDRDLSSYNEQFF | TRBJ2-1 | once | TRBV7-2 | TRBD1
TGTGCCACCAGCACAGGGGGGCCAGATACGCAGTATTTT | CATSTGGPDTQYF | TRBJ2-3 | NA | TRBV24-1 | TRBD1
TGTGCCAGCAGCGTAGGTTACAATGAGCAGTTCTTC | CASSVGYNEQFF | TRBJ2-1 | NA | TRBV9 | NA
TGTGCCAGTAGCATACAGGGGCCGAGGAACACTGAAGCTTTCTTT | CASSIQGPRNTEAFF | TRBJ1-1 | NA | TRBV19 | TRBD1
TGTGCCAGTAGCCCACAGAGTTCACCCCTCCACTTT | CASSPQSSPLHF | TRBJ1-6 | NA | TRBV19 | NA
TGTGCCAGCTCACCTAGTATAGCGGAGACCCAGTACTTC | CASSPSIAETQYF | TRBJ2-5 | once | TRBV18 | NA
TGTGCCAGCAGCCAAGGAACCCGAGCGGGAGTAGCCTACAATGAGCAGTTCTTC | CASSQGTRAGVAYNEQFF | TRBJ2-1 | NA | TRBV3-1/TRBV3-2 | TRBD2
TGTGCCACCAGCCATAGGGGACCTGAGCAGTTCTTC | CATSHRGPEQFF | TRBJ2-1 | NA | TRBV24-1 | NA
TGCGCCAGCAGCCGAGGGACAGGAGAAAGGATTGGCTACACCTTC | CASSRGTGERIGYTF | TRBJ1-2 | once | TRBV5-1 | TRBD1
TGTGCCAGCAGGGACAGATACAATCAGCCCCAGCATTTT | CASRDRYNQPQHF | TRBJ1-5 | NA | TRBV6-5 | NA
TGTGCCAGCAGCCAGGGTCTAGACTCCTACGAGCAGTACTTC | CASSQGLDSYEQYF | TRBJ2-7 | NA | TRBV7-2 | NA
TGTGCCAGCAGCTCCGCGGACAGGTTCGCTGAAGCTTTCTTT | CASSSADRFAEAFF | TRBJ1-1 | NA | TRBV9 | TRBD1
TGCGCCAGCACCCCCGGGACAGGGTCCTCCGAGCAGTACTTC | CASTPGTGSSEQYF | TRBJ2-7 | NA | TRBV5-1 | TRBD1